Sequencing of this T cell receptor (beta chain) was carried out in a study of T cell responses to AZD1222 COVID-19 vaccine. Here immunoSEQ multiplex PCR was the method, and the copy in TCRdb shows in-frame clones only, minus some. The table lists about 83,000 clones, approximately 90% of them singletons. The CDR3 covers 17 residues. J gave up 1 base and V 2 bases, and 8 bases lay outside the gene matches. Per the germline V gene, CDR1 is MNHEY and CDR2 is SMNVEV (reference sequence). This rearrangement joins TRBV27 to TRBJ1-5, with 7 positions matching TRBD1. The source was peripheral blood, collected 28 days after the second AZD1222 dose. This clonotype was sampled from an adult who received the AZD1222 COVID-19 vaccine. The DNA of the CDR3 is TGTGCCAGCAGTTTAGAGGGGGACAGAGTCAGCAATCAGCCCCAGCATTTT. This encodes CASSLEGDRVSNQPQHF.